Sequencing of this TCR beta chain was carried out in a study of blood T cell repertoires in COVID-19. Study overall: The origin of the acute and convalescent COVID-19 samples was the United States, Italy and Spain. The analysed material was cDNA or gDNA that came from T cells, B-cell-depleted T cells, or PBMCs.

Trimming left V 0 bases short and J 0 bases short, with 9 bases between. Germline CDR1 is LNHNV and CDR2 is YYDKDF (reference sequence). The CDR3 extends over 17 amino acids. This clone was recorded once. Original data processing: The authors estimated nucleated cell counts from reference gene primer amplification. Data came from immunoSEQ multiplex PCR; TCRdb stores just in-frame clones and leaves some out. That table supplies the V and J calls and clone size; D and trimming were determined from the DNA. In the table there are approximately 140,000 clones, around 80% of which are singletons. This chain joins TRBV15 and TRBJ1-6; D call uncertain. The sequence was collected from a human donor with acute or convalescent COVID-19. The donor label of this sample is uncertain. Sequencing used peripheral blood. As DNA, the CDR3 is TGTGCCACCAGCAGAGATGCGAGGGCCTCCTATAATTCACCCCTCCACTTT. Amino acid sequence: CATSRDARASYNSPLHF.